Presented here are 14 T cell receptor beta chains from one specimen sequenced in a study of cytomegalovirus exposure and HLA in healthy donors. PCR primers comprised 60 Vbeta and 13 Jbeta primers. Libraries were prepared by immunoSEQ multiplex PCR; TCRdb keeps only in-frame clonotypes and omits some of them. This sample has more than 65,000 clones; over 75% occur once, and the top ten carry about 6.1%. What was sequenced was PBMCs. The receptors originated from a female donor in good health and CMV-seronegative.

The rearrangement uses TRBV6-5 and TRBJ2-3; TRBD2 matches at 13 bases. V lost 6 bases to trimming and J lost 7 bases; unmatched junction nucleotides: 7. CDR1 MNHEY and CDR2 SVGAGI come from the germline V gene. The CDR3 consists of 15 residues. The DNA of the CDR3 is TGTGCCAGCAGCCCACTAGCGGGGGGGCCGTATACGCAGTATTTT. This gives the protein CASSPLAGGPYTQYF.

This clone occurred once. V gene TRBV2 combines with J gene TRBJ2-7; 7 positions agree with TRBD1. The V segment lost 1 base and the J segment 3 bases; nucleotides outside the gene matches: 6. The CDR3 is made up of 15 amino acids. Germline CDR1 SNHLY, CDR2 FYNNEI. The CDR3 coding sequence is TGTGCCAGCAGTGAAGGGGACAGTGGCCTCTACGAGCAGTACTTC. Encoded protein: CASSEGDSGLYEQYF.

A single count supports this clone. V and J are TRBV4-2 and TRBJ2-5, with TRBD2 matching 8 bases. CDR3 length: 16 residues. The ends lost 4 bases at V and 5 bases at J; junction bases unmatched: 12. The germline V gene has CDR1 LGHNA and CDR2 YNFKEQ. DNA for the CDR3: TGTGCCAGCAGCCTCACTCGGGGGGGCTCCGGGGAGACCCAGTACTTC. Protein sequence: CASSLTRGGSGETQYF.

This clone was seen more than once but under ten times. J is TRBJ2-3 and V is TRBV28; 10 bases align to TRBD2. J gave up 1 base and V 4 bases, and 11 bases lay outside the gene matches. The CDR3 spans 18 residues. Per germline, CDR1 MDHEN and CDR2 SYDVKM. The CDR3 sequence: CASSSHSGRAKGTDTQYF. DNA for the CDR3: TGTGCCAGCAGTTCCCACAGCGGGAGGGCCAAGGGCACAGATACGCAGTATTTT.

This clone was observed once. J is TRBJ2-3 and V is TRBV12-5; D gene unclear. Trimming stripped 3 bases from V and 4 bases from J, with 5 bases between. The CDR3 extends over 12 amino acids. Looked up from germline, CDR1 is LGHNT and CDR2 is FRNRAP. The CDR3 protein is CASGFSADTQYF. The CDR3 DNA follows: TGTGCTAGTGGTTTCTCCGCAGATACGCAGTATTTT.

The V call is TRBV5-4, the J call TRBJ1-3; a possible D gene is TRBD1 (5 bases). CDR3 length: 13 residues. CDR1 is SGHNT and CDR2 is YYREEE in the germline V gene (reference sequence). The V end lost 2 bases, the J end lost 4 bases, and 7 bases lay between the germline ends. The DNA of the CDR3 is TGTGCCAGCAGCTTTTACAGGGGAAACACCATATATTTT. It specifies CASSFYRGNTIYF.

This rearrangement joins TRBV6-5 to TRBJ2-5; 7 bases line up with TRBD1. Germline-derived CDR1 and CDR2 are MNHEY and SVGAGI. This CDR3 has 15 residues. V trimming: 8 bases; J trimming: 0 bases; junction bases outside the gene matches: 9. Here the CDR3 reads CASRTGQLYQETQYF. The CDR3 nucleotides read TGTGCCAGCCGAACGGGACAGTTATACCAAGAGACCCAGTACTTC.

The V and J genes are TRBV30 and TRBJ1-2; a possible D gene is TRBD1 (5 bases). Germline-derived CDR1 and CDR2 are GTSNPN and SVGIG (reference sequence). V was shortened by 4 bases and J by 8 bases, with 11 bases between the two germline ends. This CDR3 has 11 residues. This CDR3 reads CAWTTVEGYTF. The CDR3 region has the DNA TGTGCCTGGACGACAGTGGAAGGCTACACCTTC.

This clone was seen more than once but under ten times. The chain is built from TRBV5-4 and TRBJ2-7; TRBD2 aligns across 15 bases. The CDR3 is made up of 16 amino acids. V was clipped by 5 bases and J by 6 bases; unmatched bases: 9. The V gene's germline CDR1 is SGHNT and CDR2 YYREEE (reference sequence). CDR3 loop: CASRSDPGLAGGEQYF. CDR3 in DNA: TGTGCCAGCAGGTCCGACCCGGGACTAGCGGGAGGCGAGCAGTACTTC. The whole variable domain, filled in from reference TRBV5-4 and TRBJ2-7, reads ETGVTQSPTHLIKTRGQQVTLRCSSQSGHNTVSWYQQALGQGPQFIFQYYREEENGRGNFPPRFSGLQFPNYSSELNVNALELDDSALYLCASRSDPGLAGGEQYFGPGTRLTVT.

The chain employs TRBV9 and TRBJ1-1; possible D gene TRBD1, 6 bases. V lost 0 bases to trimming and J lost 10 bases, with 19 bases between them. Germline CDR1 and CDR2: SGDLS and YYNGEE. The CDR3 loop spans 15 amino acids. CDR3 DNA: TGTGCCAGCAGCGTAGTGGACAGCCACCTACGGGGAGCTTTCTTT. The encoded protein is CASSVVDSHLRGAFF.

The V and J genes are TRBV7-3 and TRBJ2-1; 9 bases agree with TRBD2. Germline CDR1 is SGHTA and CDR2 is FQGTGA. The J segment lost 6 bases and the V segment lost 5 bases, leaving 11 bases of the junction unmatched. This CDR3 has 16 amino acids. CDR3 sequence (DNA): TGTGCCAGCAGCCCTAATCCGGGACTAGCATTCAATGAGCAGTTCTTC. Translating gives CASSPNPGLAFNEQFF.

The chain combines TRBV10-3 with TRBJ1-2; TRBD1 matches at 10 bases. V dropped 3 bases and J dropped 6; count of bases not matched to a gene: 7. Germline V gene data show CDR1 as ENHRY and CDR2 as SYGVKD. The CDR3 sequence is 15 residues long. Written as DNA, the CDR3 is TGTGCCATCAGTGATACCGGGACAGGGGAGAATGGCTACACCTTC. This translates into CAISDTGTGENGYTF.

This sequence joins TRBV27 and TRBJ2-7; D not certain. The CDR3 is made up of 15 amino acids. The V end lost 0 bases, the J end lost 0 bases, and 9 bases lay between the germline ends. Germline V gene data show CDR1 as MNHEY and CDR2 as SMNVEV (reference sequence). CDR3 coding DNA: TGTGCCAGCAGTTTATCAAGACTGATCTCCTACGAGCAGTACTTC. Its protein is CASSLSRLISYEQYF.

This clone was recorded only once. The genes are TRBV7-9 and TRBJ1-2, with D perhaps TRBD1 (6 bases). This CDR3 region has 14 residues. The V end lost 6 bases, the J end lost 8 bases, and 19 bases lay between the germline ends. Germline lookup yields CDR1 SEHNR and CDR2 FQNEAQ (reference sequence). CDR3 nucleotide sequence: TGTGCCAGCAGGAAAGAACAGGGAGTCTGGGGCTACACCTTC. This encodes CASRKEQGVWGYTF.